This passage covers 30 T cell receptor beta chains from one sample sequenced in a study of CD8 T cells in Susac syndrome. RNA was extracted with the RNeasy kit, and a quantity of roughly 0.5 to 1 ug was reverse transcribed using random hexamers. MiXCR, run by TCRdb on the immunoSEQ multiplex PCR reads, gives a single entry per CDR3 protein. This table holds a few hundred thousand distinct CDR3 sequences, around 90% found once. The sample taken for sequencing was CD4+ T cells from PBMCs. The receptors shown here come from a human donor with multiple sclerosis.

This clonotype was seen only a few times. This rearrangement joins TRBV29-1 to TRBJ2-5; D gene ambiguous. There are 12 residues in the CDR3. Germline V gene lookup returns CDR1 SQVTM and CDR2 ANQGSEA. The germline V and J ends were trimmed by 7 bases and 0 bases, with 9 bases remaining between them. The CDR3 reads CSGMEYQETQYF. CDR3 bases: TGCAGCGGGATGGAGTACCAAGAGACCCAGTACTTC.

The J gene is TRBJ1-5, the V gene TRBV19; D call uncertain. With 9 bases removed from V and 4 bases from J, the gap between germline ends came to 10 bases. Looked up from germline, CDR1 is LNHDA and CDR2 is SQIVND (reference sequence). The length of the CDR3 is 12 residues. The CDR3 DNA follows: TGTGCCAGCACCAGACGAAATCAGCCCCAGCATTTT. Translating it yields CASTRRNQPQHF.

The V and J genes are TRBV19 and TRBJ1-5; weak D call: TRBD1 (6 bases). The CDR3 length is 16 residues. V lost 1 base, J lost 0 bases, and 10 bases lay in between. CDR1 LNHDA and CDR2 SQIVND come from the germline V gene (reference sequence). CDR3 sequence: CASSIGGRNSNQPQHF. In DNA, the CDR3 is TGTGCCAGTAGTATAGGGGGGCGGAATAGCAATCAGCCCCAGCATTTT.

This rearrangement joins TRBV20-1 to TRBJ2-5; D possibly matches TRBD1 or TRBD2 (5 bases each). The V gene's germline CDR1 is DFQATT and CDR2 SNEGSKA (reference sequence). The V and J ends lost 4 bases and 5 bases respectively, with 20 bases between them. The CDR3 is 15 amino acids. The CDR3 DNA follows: TGCAGTGCTACCCGGGACCGACTACGGGTGGAGACCCAGTACTTC. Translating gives CSATRDRLRVETQYF.

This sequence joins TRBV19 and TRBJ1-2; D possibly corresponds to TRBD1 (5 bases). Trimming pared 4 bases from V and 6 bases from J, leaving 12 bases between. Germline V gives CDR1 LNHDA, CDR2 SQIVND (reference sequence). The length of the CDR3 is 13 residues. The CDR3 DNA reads TGTGCCAGTAGTACCCCGGGACGGCATGGCTACACCTTC. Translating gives CASSTPGRHGYTF.

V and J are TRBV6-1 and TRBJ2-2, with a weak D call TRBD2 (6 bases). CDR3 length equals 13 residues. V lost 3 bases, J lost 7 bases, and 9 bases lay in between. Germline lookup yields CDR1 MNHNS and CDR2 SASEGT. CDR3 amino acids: CASSEERVGELFF. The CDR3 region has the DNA TGTGCCAGCAGTGAGGAGCGGGTCGGGGAGCTGTTTTTT.

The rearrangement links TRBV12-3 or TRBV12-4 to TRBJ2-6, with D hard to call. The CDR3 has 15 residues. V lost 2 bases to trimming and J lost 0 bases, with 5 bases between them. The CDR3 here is CASSLYNSGANVLTF. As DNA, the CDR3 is TGTGCCAGCAGTTTATACAACTCTGGGGCCAACGTCCTGACTTTC.

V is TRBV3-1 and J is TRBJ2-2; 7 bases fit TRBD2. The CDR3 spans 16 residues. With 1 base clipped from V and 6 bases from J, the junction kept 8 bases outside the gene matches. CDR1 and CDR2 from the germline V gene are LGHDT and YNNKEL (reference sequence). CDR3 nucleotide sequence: TGTGCCAGCAGCCAAGGGTCGAGACTAGCCTCCGGGGAGCTGTTTTTT. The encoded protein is CASSQGSRLASGELFF.

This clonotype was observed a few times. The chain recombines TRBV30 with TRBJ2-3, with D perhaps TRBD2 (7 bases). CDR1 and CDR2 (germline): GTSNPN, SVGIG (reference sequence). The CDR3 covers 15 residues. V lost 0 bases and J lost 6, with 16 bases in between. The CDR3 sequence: CAWSVGARGEDTQYF. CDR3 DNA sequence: TGTGCCTGGAGTGTGGGGGCTCGGGGGGAGGATACGCAGTATTTT.

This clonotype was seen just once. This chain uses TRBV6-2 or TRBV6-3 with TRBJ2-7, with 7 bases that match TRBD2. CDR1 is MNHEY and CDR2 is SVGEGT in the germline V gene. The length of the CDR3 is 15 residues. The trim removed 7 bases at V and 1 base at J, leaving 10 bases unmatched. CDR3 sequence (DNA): TGTGCCAGCACGCCCTGGGGGAGGGCGTCCTACGAGCAGTACTTC. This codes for CASTPWGRASYEQYF.

The CDR3 here is CASSGGAGAFF. Here the CDR3 DNA reads TGTGCCAGCAGCGGGGGGGCCGGAGCTTTCTTT. The V and J genes are TRBV11-2 and TRBJ1-1; D perhaps matches TRBD1 (6 bases). Germline V gene lookup returns CDR1 SGHAT and CDR2 FQNNGV. The CDR3 has 11 residues. The ends were cut back, 5 bases at V and 10 bases at J, with 11 bases in the middle. Looking up the rest from reference TRBV11-2 and TRBJ1-1 gives the full variable domain: EAGVAQSPRYKIIEKRQSVAFWCNPISGHATLYWYQQILGQGPKLLIQFQNNGVVDDSQLPKDRFSAERLKGVDSTLKIQPAKLEDSAVYLCASSGGAGAFFGQGTRLTVV.

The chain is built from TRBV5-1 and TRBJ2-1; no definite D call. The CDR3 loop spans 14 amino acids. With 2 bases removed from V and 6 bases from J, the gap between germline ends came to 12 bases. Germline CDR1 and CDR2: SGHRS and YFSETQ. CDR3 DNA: TGCGCCAGCAGCTTCCTGTTGGGCCGCAATGAGCAGTTCTTC. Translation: CASSFLLGRNEQFF.

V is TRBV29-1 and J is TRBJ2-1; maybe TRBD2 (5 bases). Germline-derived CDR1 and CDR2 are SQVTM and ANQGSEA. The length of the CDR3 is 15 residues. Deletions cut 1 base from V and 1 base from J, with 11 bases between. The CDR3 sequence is CSVEVMGVSYNEQFF. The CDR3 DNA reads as TGCAGCGTTGAAGTAATGGGAGTGTCCTACAATGAGCAGTTCTTC.

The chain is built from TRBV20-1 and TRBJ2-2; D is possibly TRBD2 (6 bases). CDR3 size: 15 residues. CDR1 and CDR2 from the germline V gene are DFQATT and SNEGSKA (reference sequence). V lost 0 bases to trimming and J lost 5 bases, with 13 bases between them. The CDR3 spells CSARDGRALTGELFF. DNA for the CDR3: TGCAGTGCTAGAGACGGGAGAGCGTTGACCGGGGAGCTGTTTTTT.

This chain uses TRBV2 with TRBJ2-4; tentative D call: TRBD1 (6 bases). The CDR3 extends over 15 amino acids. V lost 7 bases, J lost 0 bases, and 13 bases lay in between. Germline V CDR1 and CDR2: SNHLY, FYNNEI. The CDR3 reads CASTEWGLAKNIQYF. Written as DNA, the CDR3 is TGTGCCAGCACCGAATGGGGGCTAGCCAAAAACATTCAGTACTTC.

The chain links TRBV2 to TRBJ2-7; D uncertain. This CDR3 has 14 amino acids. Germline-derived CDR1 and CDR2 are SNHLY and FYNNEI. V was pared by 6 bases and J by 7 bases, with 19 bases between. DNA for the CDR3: TGTGCCAGCAGCGCATTCGGACCAAATCTGGAGCAGTACTTC. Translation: CASSAFGPNLEQYF.

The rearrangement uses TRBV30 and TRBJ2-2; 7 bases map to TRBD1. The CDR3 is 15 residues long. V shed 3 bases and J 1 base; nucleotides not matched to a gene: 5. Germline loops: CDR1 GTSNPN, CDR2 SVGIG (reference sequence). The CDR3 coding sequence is TGTGCCTGGAGGACCAGGACAGGGAACACCGGGGAGCTGTTTTTT. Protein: CAWRTRTGNTGELFF.

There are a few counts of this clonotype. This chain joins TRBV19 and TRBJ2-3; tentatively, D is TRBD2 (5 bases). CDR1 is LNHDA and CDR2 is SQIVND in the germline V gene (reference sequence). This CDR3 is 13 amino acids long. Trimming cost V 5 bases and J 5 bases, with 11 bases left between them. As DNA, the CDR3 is TGTGCCAGTAGTCGAGGCCGGGGAGATACGCAGTATTTT. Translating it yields CASSRGRGDTQYF.

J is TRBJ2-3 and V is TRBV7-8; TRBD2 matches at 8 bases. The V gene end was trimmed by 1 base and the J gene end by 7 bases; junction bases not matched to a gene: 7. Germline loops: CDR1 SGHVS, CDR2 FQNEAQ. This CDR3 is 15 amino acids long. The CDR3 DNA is TGTGCCAGCAGCTTAGAGGTCGGGAGGGCCTATACGCAGTATTTT. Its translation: CASSLEVGRAYTQYF.

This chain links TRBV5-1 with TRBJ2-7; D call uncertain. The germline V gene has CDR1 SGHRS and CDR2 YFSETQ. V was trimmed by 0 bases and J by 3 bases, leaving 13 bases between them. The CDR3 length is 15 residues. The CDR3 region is CASSLDLAAHYEQYF. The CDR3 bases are TGCGCCAGCAGCTTGGATCTGGCGGCCCACTACGAGCAGTACTTC.

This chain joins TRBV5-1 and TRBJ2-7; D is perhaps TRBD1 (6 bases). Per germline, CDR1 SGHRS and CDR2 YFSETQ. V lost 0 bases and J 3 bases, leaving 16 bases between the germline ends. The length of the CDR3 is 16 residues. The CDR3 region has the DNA TGCGCCAGCAGCTTGGCCGGACAGCTCCCCGACTACGAGCAGTACTTC. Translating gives CASSLAGQLPDYEQYF.

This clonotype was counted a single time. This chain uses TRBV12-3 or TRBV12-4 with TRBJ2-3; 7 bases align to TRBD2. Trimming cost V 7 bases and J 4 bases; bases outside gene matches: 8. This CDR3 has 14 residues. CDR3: CASTSSAGADTQYF. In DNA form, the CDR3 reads TGTGCCAGCACTTCCTCGGCGGGAGCAGATACGCAGTATTTT.

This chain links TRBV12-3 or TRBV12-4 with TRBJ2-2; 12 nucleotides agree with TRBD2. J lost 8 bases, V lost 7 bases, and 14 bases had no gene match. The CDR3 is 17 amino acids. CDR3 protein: CASTPGRLAGGLGELFF. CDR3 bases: TGTGCCAGCACTCCCGGTCGTCTAGCGGGAGGGTTAGGGGAGCTGTTTTTT.

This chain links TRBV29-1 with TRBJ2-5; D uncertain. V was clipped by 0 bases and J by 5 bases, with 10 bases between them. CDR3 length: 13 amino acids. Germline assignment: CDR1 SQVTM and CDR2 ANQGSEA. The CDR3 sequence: CSVEDRLGETQYF. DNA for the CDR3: TGCAGCGTTGAAGATCGGCTGGGGGAGACCCAGTACTTC. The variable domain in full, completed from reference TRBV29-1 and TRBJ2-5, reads SAVISQKPSRDICQRGTSLTIQCQVDSQVTMMFWYRQQPGQSLTLIATANQGSEATYESGFVIDKFPISRPNLTFSTLTVSNMSPEDSSIYLCSVEDRLGETQYFGPGTRLLVL.

This CDR3 is CSAREAGDYNEQFF. The CDR3 region has the DNA TGCAGTGCTAGAGAAGCCGGGGACTACAATGAGCAGTTCTTC. The chain joins TRBV20-1 to TRBJ2-1, with a tentative D call TRBD2 (5 bases). Germline lookup yields CDR1 DFQATT and CDR2 SNEGSKA (reference sequence). This CDR3 comprises 14 residues. Trimming took 0 bases from V and 3 from J, leaving 9 bases between them.

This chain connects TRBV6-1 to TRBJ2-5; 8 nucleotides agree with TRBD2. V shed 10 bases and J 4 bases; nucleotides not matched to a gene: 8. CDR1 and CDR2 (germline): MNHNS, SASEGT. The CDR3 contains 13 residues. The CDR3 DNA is TGTGCCACGGGACTAGGGGCGATAGAGACCCAGTACTTC. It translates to CATGLGAIETQYF.

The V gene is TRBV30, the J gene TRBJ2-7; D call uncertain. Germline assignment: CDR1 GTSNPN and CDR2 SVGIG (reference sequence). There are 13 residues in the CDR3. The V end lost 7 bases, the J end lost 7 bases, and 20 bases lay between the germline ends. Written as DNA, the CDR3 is TGTGCCTTCAAGCCGGACGTACGGCGGGAGCAGTACTTC. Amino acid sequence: CAFKPDVRREQYF.

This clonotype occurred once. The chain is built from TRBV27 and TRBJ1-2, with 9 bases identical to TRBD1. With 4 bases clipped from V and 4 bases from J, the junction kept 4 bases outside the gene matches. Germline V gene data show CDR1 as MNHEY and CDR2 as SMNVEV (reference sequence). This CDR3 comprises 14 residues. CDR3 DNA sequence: TGTGCCAGCAGTTCCGGGACAGGGCCCTATGGCTACACCTTC. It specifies CASSSGTGPYGYTF.

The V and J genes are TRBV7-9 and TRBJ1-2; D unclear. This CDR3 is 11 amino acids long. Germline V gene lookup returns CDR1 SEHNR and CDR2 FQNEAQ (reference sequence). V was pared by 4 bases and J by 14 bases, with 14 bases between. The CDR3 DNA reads TGTGCCAGCAGCTCCCAGGAAGAAGAGACCTTC. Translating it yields CASSSQEEETF. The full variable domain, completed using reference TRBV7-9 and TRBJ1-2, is DTGVSQNPRHKITKRGQNVTFRCDPISEHNRLYWYRQTLGQGPEFLTYFQNEAQLEKSRLLSDRFSAERPKGSFSTLEIQRTEQGDSAMYLCASSSQEEETFGSGTRLTVV.

The CDR3 reads CASSPRALNYGYTF. CDR3 nucleotides: TGTGCCAGCAGCCCCCGAGCGCTTAACTATGGCTACACCTTC. The chain combines TRBV7-2 with TRBJ1-2; D is uncertain. Trimming left V 5 bases short and J 1 base short, with 11 bases between. Germline V gene sequence: CDR1 SGHTA, CDR2 FQGNSA. The CDR3 spans 14 residues.